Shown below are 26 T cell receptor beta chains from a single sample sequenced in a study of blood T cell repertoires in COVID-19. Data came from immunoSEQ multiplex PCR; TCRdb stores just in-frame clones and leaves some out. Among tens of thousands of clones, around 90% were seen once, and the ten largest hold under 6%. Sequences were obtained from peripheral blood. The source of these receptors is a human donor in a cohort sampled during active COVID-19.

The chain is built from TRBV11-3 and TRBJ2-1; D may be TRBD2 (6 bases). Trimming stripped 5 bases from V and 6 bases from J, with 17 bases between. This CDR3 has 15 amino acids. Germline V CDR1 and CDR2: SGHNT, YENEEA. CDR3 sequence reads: CASSGARGMGNEQFF. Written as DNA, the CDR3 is TGTGCCAGCAGCGGGGCACGGGGGATGGGCAATGAGCAGTTCTTC.

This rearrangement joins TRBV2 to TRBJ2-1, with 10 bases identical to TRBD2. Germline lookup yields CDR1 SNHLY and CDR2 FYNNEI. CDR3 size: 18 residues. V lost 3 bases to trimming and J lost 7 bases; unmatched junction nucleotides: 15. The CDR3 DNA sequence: TGTGCCAGCAGTGACCCCCTCGGTGGGAGCGGGGGGGCGAATGAGCAGTTCTTC. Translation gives CASSDPLGGSGGANEQFF.

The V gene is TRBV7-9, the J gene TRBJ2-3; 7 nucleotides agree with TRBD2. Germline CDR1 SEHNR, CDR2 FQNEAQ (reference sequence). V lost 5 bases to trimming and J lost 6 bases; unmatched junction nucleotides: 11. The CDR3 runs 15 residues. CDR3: CASSPSSGGWDTQYF. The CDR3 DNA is TGTGCCAGCAGCCCATCATCGGGGGGATGGGATACGCAGTATTTT.

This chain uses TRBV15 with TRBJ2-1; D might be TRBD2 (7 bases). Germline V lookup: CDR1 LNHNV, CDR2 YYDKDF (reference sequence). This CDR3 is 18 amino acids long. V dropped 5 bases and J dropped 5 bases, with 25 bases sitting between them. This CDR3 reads CATSGGARGWETHNEQFF. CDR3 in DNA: TGTGCCACCAGCGGGGGGGCCCGAGGGTGGGAAACACACAATGAGCAGTTCTTC. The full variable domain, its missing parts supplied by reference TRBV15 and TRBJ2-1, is DAMVIQNPRYQVTQFGKPVTLSCSQTLNHNVMYWYQQKSSQAPKLLFHYYDKDFNNEADTPDNFQSRRPNTSFCFLDIRSPGLGDTAMYLCATSGGARGWETHNEQFFGPGTRLTVL.

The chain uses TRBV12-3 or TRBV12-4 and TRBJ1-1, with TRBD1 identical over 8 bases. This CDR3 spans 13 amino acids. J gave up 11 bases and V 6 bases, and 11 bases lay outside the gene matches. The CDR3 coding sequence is TGTGCCAGCAGATCCGGTAGGACAGGGAGGGCTTTCTTT. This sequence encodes CASRSGRTGRAFF.

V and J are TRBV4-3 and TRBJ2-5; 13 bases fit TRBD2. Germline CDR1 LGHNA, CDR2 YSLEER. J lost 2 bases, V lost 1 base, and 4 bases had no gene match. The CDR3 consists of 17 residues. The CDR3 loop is CASSQGLAGGNQETQYF. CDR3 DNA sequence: TGCGCCAGCAGCCAAGGACTAGCGGGGGGCAATCAAGAGACCCAGTACTTC.

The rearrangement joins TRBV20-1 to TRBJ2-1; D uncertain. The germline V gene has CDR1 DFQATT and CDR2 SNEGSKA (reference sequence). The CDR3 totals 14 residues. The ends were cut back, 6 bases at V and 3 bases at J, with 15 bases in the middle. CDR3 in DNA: TGCAGTGCCAGTCTAGAACCTCTCTACAATGAGCAGTTCTTC. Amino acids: CSASLEPLYNEQFF.

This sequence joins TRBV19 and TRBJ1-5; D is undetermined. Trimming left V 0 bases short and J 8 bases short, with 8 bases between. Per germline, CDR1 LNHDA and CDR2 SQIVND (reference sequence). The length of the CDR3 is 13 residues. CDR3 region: CASSIDLRKPQHF. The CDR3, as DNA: TGTGCCAGTAGTATAGATCTCAGGAAGCCCCAGCATTTT.

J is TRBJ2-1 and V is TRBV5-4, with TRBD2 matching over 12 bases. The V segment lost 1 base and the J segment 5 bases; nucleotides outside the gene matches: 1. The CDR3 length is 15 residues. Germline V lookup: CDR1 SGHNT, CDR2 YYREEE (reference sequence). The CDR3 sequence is CASSLLAGGHNEQFF. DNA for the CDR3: TGTGCCAGCAGCTTGCTAGCGGGGGGGCACAATGAGCAGTTCTTC.

The CDR3 protein is CASSPSGGAQYF. CDR3 DNA: TGTGCCAGCAGCCCATCGGGGGGGGCCCAGTACTTC. The chain carries TRBV7-7 and TRBJ2-5, with 8 nucleotides matching TRBD2. CDR1 and CDR2 from the germline V gene are SSHAT and FNYEAQ (reference sequence). This CDR3 comprises 12 residues. Trimming took 5 bases from V and 9 from J; bases not matched to a gene: 5.

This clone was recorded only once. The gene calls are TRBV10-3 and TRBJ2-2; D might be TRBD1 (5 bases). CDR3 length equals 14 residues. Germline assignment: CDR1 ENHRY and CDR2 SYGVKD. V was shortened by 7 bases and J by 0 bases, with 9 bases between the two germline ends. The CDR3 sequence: CAITQGANTGELFF. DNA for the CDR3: TGTGCCATCACCCAAGGGGCGAACACCGGGGAGCTGTTTTTT.

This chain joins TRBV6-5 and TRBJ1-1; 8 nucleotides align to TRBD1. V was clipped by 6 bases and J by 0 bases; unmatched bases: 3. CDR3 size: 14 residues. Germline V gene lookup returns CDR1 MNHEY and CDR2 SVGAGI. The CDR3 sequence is CASRLQGVNTEAFF. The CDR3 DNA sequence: TGTGCCAGCAGGCTACAGGGGGTGAACACTGAAGCTTTCTTT.

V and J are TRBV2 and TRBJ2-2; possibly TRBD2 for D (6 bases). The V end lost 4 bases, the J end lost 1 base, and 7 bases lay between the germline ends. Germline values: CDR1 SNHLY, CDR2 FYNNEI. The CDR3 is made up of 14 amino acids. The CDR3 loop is CASSAGRNTGELFF. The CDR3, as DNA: TGTGCCAGCAGTGCCGGGAGGAACACCGGGGAGCTGTTTTTT.

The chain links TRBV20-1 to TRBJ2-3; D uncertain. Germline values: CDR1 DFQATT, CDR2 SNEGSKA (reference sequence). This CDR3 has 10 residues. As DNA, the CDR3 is TGCAGCCCGAGTGGAGATACGCAGTATTTT. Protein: CSPSGDTQYF.

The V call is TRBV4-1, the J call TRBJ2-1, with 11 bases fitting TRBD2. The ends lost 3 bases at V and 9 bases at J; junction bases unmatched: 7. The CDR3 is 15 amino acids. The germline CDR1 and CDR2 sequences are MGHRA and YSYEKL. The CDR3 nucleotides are TGCGCCAGCAGCCATAATAGCGGGGGGGATCGTGAGCAGTTCTTC. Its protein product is CASSHNSGGDREQFF.

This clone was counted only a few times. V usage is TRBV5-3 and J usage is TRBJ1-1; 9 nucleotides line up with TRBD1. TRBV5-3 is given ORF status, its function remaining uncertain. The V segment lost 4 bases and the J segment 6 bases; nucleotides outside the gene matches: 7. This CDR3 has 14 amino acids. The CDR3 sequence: CARSVKQGAAEAFF. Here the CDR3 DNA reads TGTGCCAGAAGCGTTAAACAGGGGGCGGCTGAAGCTTTCTTT.

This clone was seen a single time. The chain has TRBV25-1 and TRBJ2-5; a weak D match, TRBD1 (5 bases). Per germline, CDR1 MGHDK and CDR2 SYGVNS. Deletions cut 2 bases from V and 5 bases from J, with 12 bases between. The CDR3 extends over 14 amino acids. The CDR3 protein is CASSEPKGLETQYF. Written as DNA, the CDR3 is TGTGCCAGCAGTGAACCTAAGGGGCTGGAGACCCAGTACTTC.

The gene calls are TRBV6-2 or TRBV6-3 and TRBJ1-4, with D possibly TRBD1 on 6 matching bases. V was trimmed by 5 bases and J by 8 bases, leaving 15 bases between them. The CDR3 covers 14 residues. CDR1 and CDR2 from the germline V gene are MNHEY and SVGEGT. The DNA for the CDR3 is TGTGCCAGCAGTCCACAGGGATTTGGGGAAAAACTGTTTTTT. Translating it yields CASSPQGFGEKLFF.

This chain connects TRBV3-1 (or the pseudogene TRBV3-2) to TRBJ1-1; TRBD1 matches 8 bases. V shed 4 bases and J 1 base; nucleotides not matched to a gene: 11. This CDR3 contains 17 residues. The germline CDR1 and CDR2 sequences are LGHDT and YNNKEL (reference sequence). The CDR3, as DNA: TGTGCCAGCAGCCCAGAGGCGGGACAGGCGAAGAACACTGAAGCTTTCTTT. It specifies CASSPEAGQAKNTEAFF.

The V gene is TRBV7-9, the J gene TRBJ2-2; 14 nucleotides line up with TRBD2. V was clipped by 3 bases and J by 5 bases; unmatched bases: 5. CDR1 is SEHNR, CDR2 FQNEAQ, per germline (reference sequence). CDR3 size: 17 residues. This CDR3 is CASSFWGLAGDTGELFF. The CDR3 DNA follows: TGTGCCAGCAGCTTTTGGGGACTAGCGGGAGATACCGGGGAGCTGTTTTTT.

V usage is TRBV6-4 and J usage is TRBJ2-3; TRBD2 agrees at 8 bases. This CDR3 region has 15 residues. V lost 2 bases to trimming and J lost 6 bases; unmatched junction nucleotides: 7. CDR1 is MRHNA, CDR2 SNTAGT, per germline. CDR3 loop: CASSDEAGEADTQYF. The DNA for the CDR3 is TGTGCCAGCAGTGACGAAGCGGGAGAAGCGGATACGCAGTATTTT.

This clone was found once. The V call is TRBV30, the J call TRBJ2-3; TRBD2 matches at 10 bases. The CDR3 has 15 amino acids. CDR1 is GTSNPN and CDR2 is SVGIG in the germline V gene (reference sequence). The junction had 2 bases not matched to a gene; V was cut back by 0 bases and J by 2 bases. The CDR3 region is CAWSVAGGLTDTQYF. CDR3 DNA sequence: TGTGCCTGGAGTGTAGCGGGGGGGCTCACAGATACGCAGTATTTT.

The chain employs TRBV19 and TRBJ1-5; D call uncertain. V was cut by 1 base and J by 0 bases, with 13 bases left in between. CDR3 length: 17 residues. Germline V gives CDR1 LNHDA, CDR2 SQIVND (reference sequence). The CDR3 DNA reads TGTGCCAGTAGTATAGGGGAGTGGGCTTATAGCAATCAGCCCCAGCATTTT. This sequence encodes CASSIGEWAYSNQPQHF.

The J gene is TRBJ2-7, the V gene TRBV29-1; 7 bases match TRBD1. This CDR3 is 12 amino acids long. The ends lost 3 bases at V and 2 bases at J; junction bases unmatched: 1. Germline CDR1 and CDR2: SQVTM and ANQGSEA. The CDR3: CSVDQGAYEQYF. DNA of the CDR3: TGCAGCGTTGATCAGGGGGCCTACGAGCAGTACTTC.

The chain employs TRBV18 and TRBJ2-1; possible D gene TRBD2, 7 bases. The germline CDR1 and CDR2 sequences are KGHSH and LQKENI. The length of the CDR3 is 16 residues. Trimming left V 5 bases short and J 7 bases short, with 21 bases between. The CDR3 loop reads CASSTTGSGGENEQFF. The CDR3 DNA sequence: TGTGCCAGCTCAACCACGGGTTCGGGGGGCGAGAATGAGCAGTTCTTC. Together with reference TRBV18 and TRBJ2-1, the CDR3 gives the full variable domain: NAGVMQNPRHLVRRRGQEARLRCSPMKGHSHVYWYRQLPEEGLKFMVYLQKENIIDESGMPKERFSAEFPKEGPSILRIQQVVRGDSAAYFCASSTTGSGGENEQFFGPGTRLTVL.

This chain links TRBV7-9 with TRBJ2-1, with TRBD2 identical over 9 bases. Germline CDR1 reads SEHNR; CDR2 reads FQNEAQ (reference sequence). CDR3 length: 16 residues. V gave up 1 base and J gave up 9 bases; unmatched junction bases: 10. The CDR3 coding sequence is TGTGCCAGCAGCTTAGATCTTAGCGGGAGAGACGGTGAGCAGTTCTTC. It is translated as CASSLDLSGRDGEQFF. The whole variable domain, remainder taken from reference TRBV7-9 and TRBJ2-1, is DTGVSQNPRHKITKRGQNVTFRCDPISEHNRLYWYRQTLGQGPEFLTYFQNEAQLEKSRLLSDRFSAERPKGSFSTLEIQRTEQGDSAMYLCASSLDLSGRDGEQFFGPGTRLTVL.